These 30 T cell receptor beta chains originate from one sample sequenced in a study of OX40 agonist ivuxolimab in advanced cancers. TCRdb's copy holds only in-frame clones and misses some; the assay was immunoSEQ multiplex PCR. Of over 5,000 clones in the sample, around 70% were seen once. The sample was CD4+ or CD8+ T cells sorted from blood, taken in a trial of the OX40 agonist ivuxolimab. These receptors came from an adult with an advanced solid tumor such as melanoma, head and neck, liver or kidney cancer.

This clone was observed once. The V gene is TRBV27, the J gene TRBJ2-1; maybe TRBD1 (6 bases). This CDR3 comprises 13 residues. V lost 3 bases to trimming and J lost 9 bases, with 12 bases between them. In germline, CDR1 is MNHEY, CDR2 SMNVEV (reference sequence). The CDR3 loop reads CASSFGRGSEQFF. CDR3 DNA sequence: TGTGCCAGCAGTTTTGGCAGGGGAAGTGAGCAGTTCTTC.

As for this clone: One junction end does not reproduce the germline sequence, and a read error may be involved. The same CDR3 is also encoded by other DNA sequences in this sample. This chain connects TRBV4-3 to TRBJ2-3, with D possibly matching TRBD2 (7 bases). The CDR3 is 15 amino acids. Per germline, CDR1 LGHNA and CDR2 YSLEER. The CDR3 sequence is CASSPSGGGTDTQYF. CDR3 DNA sequence: TGCGCCAGCAGCCCCTCTGGGGGGGGCACAGATACACAGTATTTT.

About this clone itself: This likely stems from a read error, as it lies one base from a far larger clone. The rearrangement links TRBV4-3 to TRBJ1-1; 8 bases agree with TRBD1. V was pared by 4 bases and J by 1 base, with 2 bases of the junction left unmatched. The CDR3 is 14 residues long. Germline lookup yields CDR1 LGHNA and CDR2 YSLEER. The CDR3 DNA follows: TGCGCCAGCAGCCCCGGGACAGGGAACACTGAAGCTTTCTTT. This sequence encodes CASSPGTGNTEAFF.

This clone has only a few counts. CDR3: CASSYGTEAFF. In DNA form, the CDR3 reads TGTGCCAGCAGTTACGGCACTGAAGCTTTCTTT. The chain has TRBV6-1 and TRBJ1-1, with unresolved D. With 5 bases removed from V and 4 bases from J, the gap between germline ends came to 5 bases. This CDR3 contains 11 residues. The germline V gene has CDR1 MNHNS and CDR2 SASEGT.

The V call is TRBV6-6, the J call TRBJ2-7; 7 bases are shared with TRBD2. V lost 2 bases, J lost 9 bases, and 1 base stayed unmatched. CDR3 size: 11 residues. The germline CDR1 and CDR2 sequences are MNHNY and SVGAGI (reference sequence). The CDR3 DNA is TGTGCCAGCAGTTACGGGGGGGGGCAGTACTTC. It specifies CASSYGGGQYF.

Regarding this clone: This sequence is one base from a far larger clone and is likely a read error. This specimen includes other DNA sequences encoding the same CDR3. V usage is TRBV2 and J usage is TRBJ1-1; D call uncertain. CDR1 SNHLY and CDR2 FYNNEI come from the germline V gene. The CDR3 length is 13 residues. Trimming left V 6 bases short and J 1 base short, with 9 bases between. This chain's CDR3 is CASSPQRNTEAFF. The CDR3 DNA reads as TGTGCCAGCAGCCCTCAGAGGAACACTGAAGCTTTCTTT.

The genes are TRBV5-4 and TRBJ1-2; the D is unclear. Trimming removed 4 bases from V and 8 bases from J, with 33 bases in between. Germline V gene lookup returns CDR1 SGHNT and CDR2 YYREEE (reference sequence). There are 19 residues in the CDR3. The CDR3 here is CASSVGFLRQMKVDMGYTF. CDR3 sequence (DNA): TGTGCCAGCAGCGTTGGGTTTTTACGGCAGATGAAGGTCGATATGGGCTACACCTTC.

The rearrangement links TRBV7-9 to TRBJ2-1; TRBD1 is a possible D gene (5 bases). The CDR3 consists of 12 residues. Germline V lookup: CDR1 SEHNR, CDR2 FQNEAQ (reference sequence). V lost 5 bases and J 7 bases, leaving 9 bases between the germline ends. CDR3 region: CASSQGLNEQFF. Here the CDR3 DNA reads TGTGCCAGCAGCCAGGGATTAAATGAGCAGTTCTTC.

The CDR3 region is CASSLVQGRSYEQYF. The CDR3 nucleotides are TGTGCCAGCAGTTTAGTACAGGGAAGATCCTACGAGCAGTACTTC. The chain joins TRBV27 to TRBJ2-7, with D perhaps TRBD1 (6 bases). CDR1 MNHEY and CDR2 SMNVEV come from the germline V gene (reference sequence). CDR3 length: 15 residues. V shed 2 bases and J shed 1 base, with 12 bases lying between them.

This chain's CDR3 is CASSLGGVNTEAFF. The CDR3 DNA follows: TGTGCCAGCAGCTTAGGAGGAGTGAACACTGAAGCTTTCTTT. This chain uses TRBV7-1 with TRBJ1-1, with no clear D. TRBV7-1 is an ORF; its function is uncertain. The CDR3 has 14 residues. The V and J ends lost 4 bases and 0 bases respectively, with 9 bases between them.

The V and J genes are TRBV5-1 and TRBJ2-7; TRBD2 matches at 13 bases. CDR3 length: 15 amino acids. Looked up from germline, CDR1 is SGHRS and CDR2 is YFSETQ. Losses at the gene ends were 5 bases for V and 6 bases for J; bases not matched to a gene: 8. The CDR3 DNA follows: TGCGCCAGCAGTCACACTAGCGGGGGGGCATCCGAGCAGTACTTC. Residues: CASSHTSGGASEQYF.

The V gene is TRBV4-3, the J gene TRBJ2-7; a possible D gene is TRBD1 (5 bases). The CDR3 consists of 13 residues. Germline V gene lookup returns CDR1 LGHNA and CDR2 YSLEER. V was cut by 1 base and J by 2 bases, with 6 bases left in between. CDR3 DNA: TGCGCCAGCAGCCAAGGACAGACCTACGAGCAGTACTTC. Translation gives CASSQGQTYEQYF.

This sequence joins TRBV5-1 and TRBJ1-3, with D unclear. Germline CDR1 reads SGHRS; CDR2 reads YFSETQ. This CDR3 is 14 amino acids long. V was shortened by 3 bases and J by 0 bases, with 7 bases between the two germline ends. The CDR3 here is CASSSAGSGNTIYF. The DNA for the CDR3 is TGCGCCAGCAGCTCCGCAGGCTCTGGAAACACCATATATTTT.

The table lists this clone with many counts. Since a much larger clone is just one base distant, this may be a read error. This chain links TRBV7-9 with TRBJ1-3; the D is unclear. V gave up 5 bases and J gave up 0 bases, with 14 bases separating them. This CDR3 is built from 16 residues. Looked up from germline, CDR1 is SEHNR and CDR2 is FQNEAQ (reference sequence). This CDR3 is CASSPAGRGSGNTIYF. The CDR3 region has the DNA TGTGCCAGCAGCCCGGCGGGCCGCGGCTCTGGAAACACCATATATTTT.

This chain joins TRBV7-9 and TRBJ1-5; possibly TRBD1 for D (5 bases). V was cut by 1 base and J by 4 bases, with 11 bases left in between. CDR3 length: 15 amino acids. Germline CDR1 and CDR2: SEHNR and FQNEAQ (reference sequence). The CDR3 nucleotides are TGTGCCAGCAGCTTAGGGGGCCTGGGTAATCAGCCCCAGCATTTT. It yields the protein CASSLGGLGNQPQHF. The whole variable domain, remainder taken from reference TRBV7-9 and TRBJ1-5, is DTGVSQNPRHKITKRGQNVTFRCDPISEHNRLYWYRQTLGQGPEFLTYFQNEAQLEKSRLLSDRFSAERPKGSFSTLEIQRTEQGDSAMYLCASSLGGLGNQPQHFGDGTRLSIL.

The rearrangement joins TRBV4-2 to TRBJ1-1; D is ambiguous. There are 11 residues in the CDR3. The V and J ends lost 5 bases and 0 bases respectively, with 1 base between them. CDR1 and CDR2 from the germline V gene are LGHNA and YNFKEQ. The DNA for the CDR3 is TGTGCCAGCAGCTTGAACACTGAAGCTTTCTTT. Protein product: CASSLNTEAFF.

The chain recombines TRBV6-1 with TRBJ1-5, with D uncertain. The CDR3 consists of 16 residues. The V gene lost 2 bases and the J gene lost 2 bases, with 13 bases spanning the gap. CDR1 is MNHNS and CDR2 is SASEGT in the germline V gene. CDR3 sequence (DNA): TGTGCCAGCAGTGAATTTTGGGTCGAGCGCAATCAGCCCCAGCATTTT. It is translated as CASSEFWVERNQPQHF.

The chain carries TRBV6-5 and TRBJ1-5; the D is unclear. The germline V and J ends were trimmed by 6 bases and 7 bases, with 7 bases remaining between them. The CDR3 sequence is 11 residues long. Germline V CDR1 and CDR2: MNHEY, SVGAGI. As DNA, the CDR3 is TGTGCCAGCAGAAGGGAACAGCCCCAGCATTTT. Amino acids: CASRREQPQHF.

The chain recombines TRBV6-4 with TRBJ1-5; D not certain. The V end lost 7 bases, the J end lost 0 bases, and 13 bases lay between the germline ends. The CDR3 spans 15 residues. The germline V gene has CDR1 MRHNA and CDR2 SNTAGT. For the CDR3, the DNA is TGTGCCAGCAAGGACCCCTCTCTTAGCAATCAGCCCCAGCATTTT. Translating it yields CASKDPSLSNQPQHF.

The chain carries TRBV4-2 and TRBJ2-3; D perhaps matches TRBD2 (5 bases). This CDR3 is built from 15 residues. The germline V and J ends were trimmed by 1 base and 2 bases, with 10 bases remaining between them. The germline CDR1 and CDR2 sequences are LGHNA and YNFKEQ. DNA for the CDR3: TGTGCCAGCAGCCAAGGGACTTTAAACACAGATACGCAGTATTTT. Translation gives CASSQGTLNTDTQYF.

The chain recombines TRBV19 with TRBJ1-5; D may be TRBD1 (5 bases). Looked up from germline, CDR1 is LNHDA and CDR2 is SQIVND (reference sequence). Trimming took 3 bases from V and 5 from J, leaving 5 bases between them. CDR3 length: 12 amino acids. This CDR3 reads CASSMGDQPQHF. CDR3 nucleotide sequence: TGTGCCAGTAGTATGGGGGATCAGCCCCAGCATTTT. Complete variable domain (other parts from reference TRBV19 and TRBJ1-5): DGGITQSPKYLFRKEGQNVTLSCEQNLNHDAMYWYRQDPGQGLRLIYYSQIVNDFQKGDIAEGYSVSREKKESFPLTVTSAQKNPTAFYLCASSMGDQPQHFGDGTRLSIL.

This chain joins TRBV19 and TRBJ2-7; D gene uncertain. The germline V and J ends were trimmed by 3 bases and 1 base, with 10 bases remaining between them. This CDR3 comprises 14 residues. Germline-derived CDR1 and CDR2 are LNHDA and SQIVND (reference sequence). The CDR3 DNA is TGTGCCAGTAGTATCCTGGACCGATCCTACGAGCAGTACTTC. Encoded protein: CASSILDRSYEQYF.

This chain uses TRBV28 with TRBJ2-1; TRBD2 aligns across 13 bases. This CDR3 comprises 18 residues. The V gene end was trimmed by 3 bases and the J gene end by 2 bases; junction bases not matched to a gene: 7. Germline-derived CDR1 and CDR2 are MDHEN and SYDVKM. This CDR3 is CASSFSTSGGSPYNEQFF. In DNA form, the CDR3 reads TGTGCCAGCAGTTTCTCGACTAGCGGGGGGTCCCCCTACAATGAGCAGTTCTTC.

The chain has TRBV10-1 and TRBJ1-1, with TRBD1 identical over 9 bases. Germline V CDR1 and CDR2: WNHNN, SYGVQD (reference sequence). V shed 0 bases and J 4 bases; nucleotides not matched to a gene: 9. The CDR3 contains 17 residues. The CDR3 sequence: CASSESRDRVGGTEAFF. CDR3 bases: TGCGCCAGCAGTGAGTCGAGGGACAGGGTTGGGGGCACTGAAGCTTTCTTT.

The chain combines TRBV18 with TRBJ2-2; D remains unclear. CDR1 is KGHSH, CDR2 LQKENI, per germline. Trimming removed 6 bases at V and 13 bases at J, with 18 bases between. The CDR3 contains 13 residues. The CDR3 DNA follows: TGTGCCAGCTCCCATAGTCCTGGCTTCGGGCTGTTTTTT. It yields the protein CASSHSPGFGLFF.

The V gene is TRBV6-6, the J gene TRBJ2-5; a weak D match, TRBD1 (6 bases). Germline V gene data show CDR1 as MNHNY and CDR2 as SVGAGI (reference sequence). The CDR3 consists of 15 residues. The V end lost 2 bases, the J end lost 2 bases, and 12 bases lay between the germline ends. The CDR3 loop is CASSYKTGVQETQYF. The CDR3 DNA follows: TGTGCCAGCAGTTACAAGACAGGAGTGCAAGAGACCCAGTACTTC.

This clone has just a few counts. The chain combines TRBV6-1 with TRBJ2-2; no reliable D call. Germline CDR1 is MNHNS and CDR2 is SASEGT. V lost 5 bases and J 6 bases, leaving 4 bases between the germline ends. This CDR3 is built from 11 residues. The CDR3 sequence: CASSFPGELFF. CDR3 sequence (DNA): TGTGCCAGCAGTTTCCCCGGGGAGCTGTTTTTT.

Here the CDR3 reads CASSQDLGTYYGYTF. The DNA of the CDR3 is TGCGCCAGCAGCCAAGACCTGGGGACCTACTATGGCTACACCTTC. The V call is TRBV4-1, the J call TRBJ1-2, with D maybe TRBD1 (5 bases). The germline V gene has CDR1 MGHRA and CDR2 YSYEKL. V dropped 0 bases and J dropped 3 bases, with 11 bases sitting between them. The CDR3 is 15 amino acids.

The gene calls are TRBV25-1 and TRBJ1-6, with a tentative D call TRBD1 (5 bases). Trimming took 2 bases from V and 7 from J, leaving 6 bases between them. From germline, CDR1 is MGHDK and CDR2 SYGVNS. This CDR3 has 13 residues. The CDR3 DNA reads as TGTGCCAGCAGTGAAAGGGGAAATTCACCCCTCCACTTT. Protein sequence: CASSERGNSPLHF.

This clone is medium-sized (0.01 to 0.1%) by share. The CDR3 region is CASSARAVDYGYTF. The CDR3 DNA reads TGTGCCAGCAGCGCTCGGGCGGTGGATTATGGCTACACCTTC. This sequence joins TRBV9 and TRBJ1-2, with D unclear. The germline gives CDR1 SGDLS, CDR2 YYNGEE. Trimming cost V 3 bases and J 5 bases, with 14 bases left between them. This CDR3 spans 14 amino acids.